The present T cell receptor (beta chain) was sequenced within a study of T cell repertoires in cytomegalovirus infection. Study context: Both CMV infection and a matching HLA type were indicated by public TCR beta signatures. The study's findings and limits: There were HLA-C-restricted CMV-specific TCR beta clonotypes dominating the ex vivo response.

TCRdb analysed the reads with MiXCR anew, one entry per CDR3 protein. Of 85,000 to 130,000 distinct CDR3 sequences listed, under 25% are singletons. The sample holds many counts of this clonotype. No antigen is known for it. Input material: CD8+ T cells from PBMCs. This TCR derives from a human donor in good health (CMV status not recorded). Some clones in this sample may be carry-over from other donors' samples.

The CDR3 nucleotides read TGCGCCAGCAGTGAAAGGGGAACTAATGAAAAACTGTTTTTT. It specifies CASSERGTNEKLFF. The V gene is TRBV10-2, the J gene TRBJ1-4, with D possibly matching TRBD1 (5 bases). Per the germline V gene, CDR1 is WSHSY and CDR2 is SAAADI. This CDR3 comprises 14 residues. The V end lost 3 bases, the J end lost 1 base, and 6 bases lay between the germline ends.